This T cell receptor (beta chain) was recorded in a study of blood T cell repertoires in COVID-19. The length of the CDR3 is 14 residues. Trimming took 5 bases from V and 7 from J, leaving 17 bases between them. Per the germline V gene, CDR1 is MNHEY and CDR2 is SMNVEV (reference sequence). The protocol was immunoSEQ multiplex PCR, while the TCRdb copy is restricted to in-frame clones and leaves out a portion. Of approximately 470,000 clones listed, around 85% are singletons. The material sequenced was peripheral blood. The receptor comes from a human donor in a cohort sampled during active COVID-19. The chain carries TRBV27 and TRBJ1-2; maybe TRBD1 (6 bases). The CDR3 protein is CASSRSRQVGGYTF. Written as DNA, the CDR3 is TGTGCCAGCAGTCGATCCCGACAGGTTGGTGGCTACACCTTC.